The following is a T cell receptor (beta chain) sequence with its context. Antigen specificity is unknown. These data originate in a study of cytomegalovirus exposure and HLA in healthy donors. General study points: Most CMV-associated TCR beta chains appeared HLA-restricted in a later analysis. In an earlier analysis, in 587 donors, most V segments appeared productive either ~90% or ~30% of the time. A few chains tied to CMV proved CMV antigen-specific in vitro. Rare sequences made up most TCRs, while some public TCRs were found in many donors.

The CDR3 is 13 amino acids. V was cut by 10 bases and J by 2 bases, with 12 bases left in between. Germline CDR1 LNHDA, CDR2 SQIVND (reference sequence). Researchers ran the PCR with 60 Vbeta and 13 Jbeta primers. Produced via immunoSEQ multiplex PCR; TCRdb's table is partial and in-frame only. The sample includes about 67,000 clones, about 65% of them seen just once. The material sequenced was PBMCs. This chain joins TRBV19 and TRBJ1-5; TRBD1 is a possible D gene (6 bases). This clonotype was obtained from a young woman in good health and CMV-seronegative. The CDR3 sequence is CATQNRGNQPQHF. The CDR3 region has the DNA TGTGCCACTCAGAACAGGGGCAATCAGCCCCAGCATTTT. The whole variable domain, remainder taken from reference TRBV19 and TRBJ1-5, is DGGITQSPKYLFRKEGQNVTLSCEQNLNHDAMYWYRQDPGQGLRLIYYSQIVNDFQKGDIAEGYSVSREKKESFPLTVTSAQKNPTAFYLCATQNRGNQPQHFGDGTRLSIL.